A selection of T cell receptor beta chains follows, all from one sample in a study of blood T cell repertoires in COVID-19. TCRdb keeps only in-frame clones here, not all; method: immunoSEQ multiplex PCR. The table includes about 25,000 clones, around 86% detected once. The sample consisted of peripheral blood. These receptor sequences come from a man over 45 with active COVID-19. The CDR3 runs from the conserved cysteine through the conserved F or W. The D gene is left open where the match is weak. Not every row has a clone size; where given, it reads once, few, many or a size class.

CDR3 protein,CDR3 DNA,V gene,J gene,clone size,D gene
CASSPPGQGGVKLFF,TGTGCCAGCAGTCCACCGGGACAGGGGGGCGTAAAACTGTTTTTT,TRBV28,TRBJ1-4,-,TRBD1
CASSRAGWQPQHF,TGTGCCAGCAGTAGGGCAGGGTGGCAGCCCCAGCATTTT,TRBV27,TRBJ1-5,-,-
CASSYAHGYEQYF,TGTGCCAGCAGTTACGCGCACGGCTACGAGCAGTACTTC,TRBV6-6,TRBJ2-7,-,-
CASRGQGVTDTQYF,TGTGCCAGCAGGGGACAGGGCGTCACAGATACGCAGTATTTT,TRBV6-5,TRBJ2-3,-,TRBD1
CASGGGTGPRSLHF,TGTGCCAGTGGCGGGGGGACAGGGCCTCGTTCCCTCCACTTT,TRBV19,TRBJ1-6,-,TRBD1
CASFQGLSSYNEQFF,TGTGCCAGCTTCCAGGGGTTAAGCTCCTACAATGAGCAGTTCTTC,TRBV18,TRBJ2-1,-,-
CASSPSGGNYNEQFF,TGTGCCAGCAGCCCAAGCGGGGGAAACTACAATGAGCAGTTCTTC,TRBV9,TRBJ2-1,-,TRBD2
CSVEWGQGDYGYTF,TGCAGCGTTGAATGGGGACAGGGCGACTATGGCTACACCTTC,TRBV29-1,TRBJ1-2,-,TRBD1
CASSARDEQYF,TGTGCCAGCAGCGCCCGGGACGAGCAGTACTTC,TRBV7-8,TRBJ2-7,-,-
CASSSPQGNEQFF,TGTGCCAGCAGCTCCCCCCAGGGCAATGAGCAGTTCTTC,TRBV11-2,TRBJ2-1,-,-
CASSLPGADTQYF,TGTGCCAGCAGCCTGCCAGGGGCAGATACGCAGTATTTT,TRBV13,TRBJ2-3,-,-
CASSLGTVTDTQYF,TGCGCCAGCAGCTTGGGTACGGTCACAGATACGCAGTATTTT,TRBV5-1,TRBJ2-3,once,-
CASSLGRQGLSPLHF,TGTGCCAGCAGCTTAGGTCGGCAGGGGCTTTCACCCCTCCACTTT,TRBV7-2,TRBJ1-6,-,-
CAIGGSGRAGETQYF,TGTGCCATCGGGGGTAGCGGGAGGGCCGGAGAGACCCAGTACTTC,TRBV10-3,TRBJ2-5,once,TRBD2
CASSQIRGRSTDTQYF,TGTGCCAGCAGCCAGATCAGGGGCCGTAGCACAGATACGCAGTATTTT,TRBV4-2,TRBJ2-3,-,-
CASSRGTDSNQPQHF,TGTGCCAGCAGTCGCGGGACAGATAGCAATCAGCCCCAGCATTTT,TRBV5-5,TRBJ1-5,-,TRBD1
CASSHFPNTEAFF,TGTGCCAGCAGCCACTTTCCGAACACTGAAGCTTTCTTT,TRBV3-1/TRBV3-2,TRBJ1-1,-,-
CASSFRGELFF,TGTGCCAGCAGCTTCCGGGGGGAGCTGTTTTTT,TRBV11-3,TRBJ2-2,-,-
CASSEASRGEQYF,TGTGCCAGCAGTGAAGCCAGTCGGGGAGAGCAGTACTTC,TRBV25-1,TRBJ2-7,-,-
CASSLLGPSGQETQYF,TGTGCCAGCAGCTTATTGGGCCCTAGCGGCCAAGAGACCCAGTACTTC,TRBV7-9,TRBJ2-5,-,TRBD2
CASGLAGTLTGELFF,TGTGCTAGTGGTTTGGCCGGGACACTCACCGGGGAGCTGTTTTTT,TRBV12-5,TRBJ2-2,-,-
CASRLVSGRGEQFF,TGTGCCAGCCGTCTGGTTTCAGGGCGGGGTGAGCAGTTCTTC,TRBV28,TRBJ2-1,few,-
CASSGGQGGRSPLHF,TGTGCCAGCAGTGGGGGACAGGGCGGACGTTCACCCCTCCACTTT,TRBV2,TRBJ1-6,large,TRBD1
CASSQGPAEGYNEQFF,TGTGCCAGCAGCCAAGGCCCAGCGGAGGGTTACAATGAGCAGTTCTTC,TRBV4-2,TRBJ2-1,few,-
CASTLSRSTDTQYF,TGTGCCAGCACCCTTTCTCGGAGCACAGATACGCAGTATTTT,TRBV27,TRBJ2-3,once,-
CASTGRGGGYTF,TGTGCCAGTACTGGAAGGGGGGGTGGCTACACCTTC,TRBV19,TRBJ1-2,-,-
CASRRIQGVNQPQHF,TGTGCCAGCAGGCGTATACAGGGGGTCAATCAGCCCCAGCATTTT,TRBV28,TRBJ1-5,-,TRBD1
CATEELAEAFF,TGTGCCACGGAGGAGCTCGCTGAAGCTTTCTTT,TRBV7-9,TRBJ1-1,-,-
CASRRPGDEQFF,TGTGCCAGCAGGAGACCAGGGGATGAGCAGTTCTTC,TRBV7-9,TRBJ2-1,-,-
CASSLSGGLETQYF,TGTGCCAGCAGCTTGTCAGGGGGCCTGGAGACCCAGTACTTC,TRBV11-1,TRBJ2-5,-,TRBD1
CASRRQVGSNQPQHF,TGTGCCAGCAGAAGACAGGTTGGTAGCAATCAGCCCCAGCATTTT,TRBV2,TRBJ1-5,few,-
CASSSRGTEYGYTF,TGTGCCAGCAGTTCCCGGGGGACAGAGTATGGCTACACCTTC,TRBV27,TRBJ1-2,-,TRBD1
CASSFLAGGFYEQYF,TGTGCCAGCAGCTTCCTAGCGGGAGGGTTCTACGAGCAGTACTTC,TRBV7-2,TRBJ2-7,-,TRBD2
CASSLGLAGSYNEQFF,TGTGCCAGCAGCTTAGGACTAGCGGGTTCCTACAATGAGCAGTTCTTC,TRBV7-2,TRBJ2-1,-,TRBD2
CASSEGGDRFYEQYF,TGTGCCAGCAGTGAAGGGGGGGACAGGTTCTACGAGCAGTACTTC,TRBV2,TRBJ2-7,-,TRBD1
CASSLGTGGYETQYF,TGTGCCAGCAGCTTAGGTACAGGGGGCTACGAGACCCAGTACTTC,TRBV11-2,TRBJ2-5,-,TRBD1
CATSTPVLDGTVNTEAFF,TGTGCCACCAGCACCCCTGTTCTCGACGGGACAGTAAACACTGAAGCTTTCTTT,TRBV15,TRBJ1-1,-,TRBD1
CASGSWTGDMEQFF,TGTGCCAGTGGGTCTTGGACAGGGGATATGGAGCAGTTCTTC,TRBV19,TRBJ2-1,-,TRBD1
CASSYSDTYEQYF,TGTGCCAGCAGTTACTCGGACACCTACGAGCAGTACTTC,TRBV6-2/TRBV6-3,TRBJ2-7,-,-
CSARGTYEQYF,TGCAGTGCGCGGGGCACCTACGAGCAGTACTTC,TRBV20-1,TRBJ2-7,-,-
CASSLDYPSGTTDTQYF,TGTGCCAGCAGCTTAGATTACCCCAGCGGAACCACAGATACGCAGTATTTT,TRBV11-2,TRBJ2-3,-,-
CATKFSGVNTGELFF,TGTGCCACCAAGTTCAGCGGAGTAAACACCGGGGAGCTGTTTTTT,TRBV15,TRBJ2-2,once,-
CASSHVDRGSGDTQYF,TGTGCCAGCAGCCATGTCGACAGGGGCTCGGGAGATACGCAGTATTTT,TRBV14,TRBJ2-3,-,TRBD1
CASSGTGESSYNEQFF,TGTGCCAGCAGCGGGACAGGAGAGAGCTCCTACAATGAGCAGTTCTTC,TRBV7-6,TRBJ2-1,-,TRBD1
CASSQGVVKNEQFF,TGTGCCAGCAGCCAGGGAGTAGTAAAGAATGAGCAGTTCTTC,TRBV3-1/TRBV3-2,TRBJ2-1,-,-
CASSLNSGRVADTQYF,TGCGCCAGCAGCTTGAACAGCGGGAGGGTTGCAGATACGCAGTATTTT,TRBV5-1,TRBJ2-3,-,TRBD2
CASSPRDRVNSYNEQFF,TGTGCCAGCAGCCCTCGGGACAGGGTAAACTCCTACAATGAGCAGTTCTTC,TRBV5-5,TRBJ2-1,-,TRBD1
CASSVTWAGRETQYF,TGTGCCAGCAGCGTGACTTGGGCGGGGAGGGAGACCCAGTACTTC,TRBV9,TRBJ2-5,-,-
CATRPPGTGANVLTF,TGTGCCACCCGCCCCCCAGGTACTGGGGCCAACGTCCTGACTTTC,TRBV28,TRBJ2-6,-,-
CASSQDSGGAIDTQYF,TGCGCCAGCAGCCAAGATTCCGGGGGGGCAATAGATACGCAGTATTTT,TRBV4-3,TRBJ2-3,-,TRBD2
CASRGQSRYGYTF,TGTGCCAGCAGGGGACAGTCCCGCTATGGCTACACCTTC,TRBV2,TRBJ1-2,-,TRBD1
CASRPSLAGDSYEQYF,TGTGCCAGCAGGCCATCACTAGCGGGGGACTCCTACGAGCAGTACTTC,TRBV5-4,TRBJ2-7,once,TRBD2
CASSLLQDSYGYTF,TGTGCCAGCAGCTTATTACAAGACAGCTATGGCTACACCTTC,TRBV7-9,TRBJ1-2,-,-
CASSQYRGFYNEQFF,TGTGCCAGCAGCCAGTATCGAGGGTTCTACAATGAGCAGTTCTTC,TRBV16,TRBJ2-1,-,-
CASSPRDRAWGSLF,TGTGCCAGCTCTCCGAGGGACAGGGCTTGGGGCAGCTTGTTC,TRBV18,TRBJ1-2,-,TRBD1
CASSLDPSGNYNEQFF,TGTGCCAGCAGCTTAGACCCTAGCGGAAACTACAATGAGCAGTTCTTC,TRBV7-6,TRBJ2-1,-,TRBD2
CASSPFREQFF,TGTGCCAGCAGCCCCTTCCGTGAGCAGTTCTTC,TRBV6-5,TRBJ2-1,-,-
CASGEPQETQYF,TGTGCCAGCGGAGAACCCCAAGAGACCCAGTACTTC,TRBV28,TRBJ2-5,-,-
CASSYWDRYEQYF,TGTGCCAGCAGTTACTGGGACAGATACGAGCAGTACTTC,TRBV6-6,TRBJ2-7,-,TRBD1
CASSQEGQSSTEAFF,TGTGCCAGCAGTCAAGAAGGACAGTCGAGTACTGAAGCTTTCTTT,TRBV2,TRBJ1-1,-,-